This T cell receptor beta chain is from a study of cytomegalovirus exposure and HLA in healthy donors. Overall study findings and caveats: For most TCR sequences rarity was the rule, although some public TCRs occurred in many donors. Later analysis identified a missense DCLRE1C variant that was linked to TCR beta V- and J-gene trimming.

After removal of 0 bases from V and 7 bases from J, the junction contained 11 bases not matched to a gene. The CDR3 has 17 amino acids. In germline, CDR1 is SGHDN, CDR2 FVKESK. This clone was counted once. Its antigen is unknown. A multiplex PCR was run with 60 Vbeta primers and 13 Jbeta primers. Only in-frame clones appear in the TCRdb table, and some are missing; sequencing was by immunoSEQ multiplex PCR. Of some 190,000 clones listed, roughly 80% are singletons. V is TRBV14 and J is TRBJ2-1, with TRBD2 matching 8 bases. Sequenced sample: PBMCs. This sequence originates from a woman younger than 45 in good health and CMV-seropositive. The CDR3 region has the DNA TGTGCCAGCAGCCAAGATGTGGGGCGGGGGGCCGGAAATGAGCAGTTCTTC. Translation gives CASSQDVGRGAGNEQFF.